These 2 T cell receptor beta chains were all obtained from the same sample, sequenced in a study of neurological immune-mediated disorders. MiXCR, run by TCRdb on the 5' RACE reads, gives a single entry per CDR3 protein. The sample contains 95,000 to 150,000 distinct CDR3 sequences, about 3.2% of which appear only once. Sequencing was carried out using PBMCs. These receptors were collected from a woman under 40 with multiple sclerosis.

This clonotype was counted at least ten times. The chain carries TRBV5-5 and TRBJ1-5; 8 bases are a match to TRBD1. Germline loops: CDR1 SGHKS, CDR2 YYEKEE (reference sequence). The CDR3 runs 15 residues. V trimming: 2 bases; J trimming: 4 bases; junction bases outside the gene matches: 5. The CDR3 region is CASSFWGQENQPQHF. CDR3 DNA sequence: TGTGCCAGCAGCTTCTGGGGACAGGAAAATCAGCCCCAGCATTTT.

This clonotype was seen more than once but under ten times. Being one base from a much bigger clone, this may be a read error. The V and J genes are TRBV5-1 and TRBJ2-1; D call uncertain. Germline CDR1 reads SGHRS; CDR2 reads YFSETQ. This CDR3 is built from 11 residues. The CDR3: CDSSDYNEQFF. CDR3 nucleotide sequence: TGCGACAGCAGCGATTACAATGAGCAGTTCTTC.